What follows describes a single TCR beta chain. Between the trimmed V and J ends, which lost 3 bases and 1 base, there was a span of 11 bases. Per germline, CDR1 MNHEY and CDR2 SMNVEV (reference sequence). This CDR3 is built from 15 residues. These data are taken from a study of blood T cell repertoires in COVID-19. Repertoires were generated with immunoSEQ multiplex PCR, while TCRdb's copy carries only in-frame clones and drops some. The sample has roughly 410,000 clones, over 75% seen once. Material for sequencing was peripheral blood. The sequence was obtained from a woman in her thirties or forties with COVID-19, enrolled during active disease. V usage is TRBV27 and J usage is TRBJ2-3, with D maybe TRBD2 (7 bases). The DNA for the CDR3 is TGTGCCAGCAGTTTGCGGGGGCAAGGCACAGATACGCAGTATTTT. This sequence encodes CASSLRGQGTDTQYF.